Each of the 26 T cell receptor beta chains below was sequenced from the same sample in a study of T cells in Graves' hyperthyroidism and ophthalmopathy. RNA transcripts served as the template for amplifying TCR beta CDR3 regions. A first-round RT-PCR of the TCR CDR3 used the HTBI primer set. TCRdb passed the multiplex PCR reads through MiXCR, listing each CDR3 protein once. This table has around 420,000 distinct CDR3 sequences, about 15% appearing once. The sequenced sample was blood. Receptor source: a woman under 30 with Graves' hyperthyroidism.

This clonotype was found many times. The chain employs TRBV6-2 or TRBV6-3 and TRBJ2-3; 9 nucleotides match TRBD2. The trim removed 0 bases at V and 4 bases at J, leaving 11 bases unmatched. Germline V gene sequence: CDR1 MNHEY, CDR2 SVGEGT. This CDR3 has 18 residues. In DNA, the CDR3 is TGTGCCAGCAGTTACTCGAGCGGGTCCAGCGGGAGGTCAGATACGCAGTATTTT. It translates to CASSYSSGSSGRSDTQYF.

This clonotype was seen a handful of times. This rearrangement joins TRBV11-2 to TRBJ2-7; possibly TRBD2 for D (6 bases). CDR1 and CDR2 (germline): SGHAT, FQNNGV. Trimming removed 6 bases from V and 0 bases from J, with 15 bases in between. This CDR3 is built from 15 residues. DNA of the CDR3: TGTGCCAGCAGGAGGTGGGGGGTCTCCTCCTACGAGCAGTACTTC. Translated, it gives CASRRWGVSSYEQYF. The full variable domain, completed using reference TRBV11-2 and TRBJ2-7, is EAGVAQSPRYKIIEKRQSVAFWCNPISGHATLYWYQQILGQGPKLLIQFQNNGVVDDSQLPKDRFSAERLKGVDSTLKIQPAKLEDSAVYLCASRRWGVSSYEQYFGPGTRLTVT.

This clonotype has a count of ten or more. V and J are TRBV5-1 and TRBJ1-6; no clear D gene. The CDR3 length is 15 residues. V was cut by 4 bases and J by 8 bases, with 16 bases left in between. Germline V lookup: CDR1 SGHRS, CDR2 YFSETQ. In DNA, the CDR3 is TGCGCCAGCAGCCCAAGGACCACAAAGGATTCACCCCTCCACTTT. The encoded protein is CASSPRTTKDSPLHF.

The chain uses TRBV27 and TRBJ2-5, with D uncertain. CDR1 MNHEY and CDR2 SMNVEV come from the germline V gene (reference sequence). This CDR3 contains 15 residues. Trimming stripped 4 bases from V and 0 bases from J, with 12 bases between. The CDR3 DNA is TGTGCCAGCAGTTGGCGGTCCCCGTACCAAGAGACCCAGTACTTC. It specifies CASSWRSPYQETQYF.

There are many counts of this clonotype. V and J are TRBV12-3 or TRBV12-4 and TRBJ2-3, with D perhaps being TRBD1 or TRBD2 (5 bases each). V gave up 3 bases and J gave up 6 bases, with 13 bases separating them. There are 14 residues in the CDR3. CDR3 DNA: TGTGCCAGCAGTTTCCCGGGGCCAATCGATACGCAGTATTTT. Amino acids: CASSFPGPIDTQYF.

This clonotype was counted many times. This sequence joins TRBV6-5 and TRBJ2-1; weak D call: TRBD2 (6 bases). Germline CDR1 reads MNHEY; CDR2 reads SVGAGI. The CDR3 spans 14 residues. V was trimmed by 0 bases and J by 8 bases, leaving 11 bases between them. CDR3 coding DNA: TGTGCCAGCAGTTACTCCGGGCGGGGAGATGAGCAGTTCTTC. This translates into CASSYSGRGDEQFF.

V usage is TRBV7-2 and J usage is TRBJ2-7, with D uncertain. Germline loops: CDR1 SGHTA, CDR2 FQGNSA. Trimming cost V 3 bases and J 3 bases, with 6 bases left between them. This CDR3 has 12 residues. The CDR3 here is CASSLSIYEQYF. CDR3 nucleotides: TGTGCCAGCAGCTTGTCCATCTACGAGCAGTACTTC.

This clonotype was seen many times. The chain is built from TRBV12-5 and TRBJ2-1; TRBD2 agrees at 9 bases. Germline CDR1 and CDR2: LGHNT and FRNRAP. The CDR3 spans 14 residues. Trimming at V came to 5 bases and at J to 8 bases, leaving 7 bases not matched to a gene. CDR3 sequence (DNA): TGTGCTAGTGGTCCGGGACTAGCCACTCATGAGCAGTTCTTC. This encodes CASGPGLATHEQFF.

This clonotype was seen many times. The V call is TRBV9, the J call TRBJ1-2; 10 bases fit TRBD1. Germline CDR1 reads SGDLS; CDR2 reads YYNGEE. V shed 4 bases, J shed 7 bases, and the junction held 7 bases outside the gene matches. The CDR3 extends over 14 amino acids. This CDR3 reads CASSTRQGAVGYTF. The CDR3 DNA reads TGTGCCAGCAGCACACGACAGGGGGCCGTTGGCTACACCTTC.

This clonotype was seen many times. CDR3 protein: CASSEIGELFF. For the CDR3, the DNA is TGTGCCAGCAGTGAGATCGGGGAGCTGTTTTTT. This chain links TRBV12-3 or TRBV12-4 with TRBJ2-2; D is undetermined. V was shortened by 5 bases and J by 7 bases, with 5 bases between the two germline ends. The CDR3 is 11 amino acids.

This clonotype has a handful of counts. The genes are TRBV7-8 and TRBJ2-7; D unclear. The CDR3 has 14 amino acids. Germline CDR1 is SGHVS and CDR2 is FQNEAQ. The ends were cut back, 0 bases at V and 4 bases at J, with 10 bases in the middle. The CDR3 protein is CASSLAPRWYEQYF. CDR3 nucleotides: TGTGCCAGCAGCTTAGCGCCTAGATGGTACGAGCAGTACTTC.

The DNA for the CDR3 is TGTGCCAGCGCGATGGGACAGCAGTATGGCTACACCTTC. Its protein is CASAMGQQYGYTF. The rearrangement uses TRBV18 and TRBJ1-2, with 7 bases matching TRBD1. The CDR3 spans 13 residues. Germline CDR1 and CDR2: KGHSH and LQKENI. V was clipped by 8 bases and J by 5 bases; unmatched bases: 8.

This rearrangement joins TRBV9 to TRBJ1-4; 7 bases map to TRBD1. The CDR3 covers 15 residues. Germline trimming cut 2 bases from V and 8 bases from J; bases unmatched to any gene: 9. The germline V gene has CDR1 SGDLS and CDR2 YYNGEE. The CDR3 is CASSVMTGWEEKLFF. In DNA form, the CDR3 reads TGTGCCAGCAGCGTTATGACAGGGTGGGAGGAAAAACTGTTTTTT.

In its sample, this clonotype was seen a few times. Mismatch with germline at one junction end may stem from a read error. The V gene is TRBV19, the J gene TRBJ1-5; weak D call: TRBD1 (5 bases). CDR1 LNHDA and CDR2 SQIVND come from the germline V gene (reference sequence). The CDR3 is 17 residues long. In nucleotides, the CDR3 is TGTGCCAGCAGTATTTCCCGGGGGTCGACAAGCAATCAGCCCCAGCATTTT. As protein: CASSISRGSTSNQPQHF.

Ten or more counts support this clonotype. CDR3 sequence: CASSPPDRVTDTQYF. The CDR3 nucleotides are TGTGCCAGCTCACCACCGGACAGGGTAACAGATACGCAGTATTTT. The chain joins TRBV18 to TRBJ2-3; 8 bases match TRBD1. With V trimmed by 0 bases and J by 3 bases, 2 bases remained unmatched. Germline V gene data show CDR1 as KGHSH and CDR2 as LQKENI. This CDR3 has 15 amino acids.

This clonotype was found a few times. The chain combines TRBV5-1 with TRBJ1-2; 7 positions agree with TRBD1. The junction had 9 bases not matched to a gene; V was cut back by 6 bases and J by 7 bases. Germline loops: CDR1 SGHRS, CDR2 YFSETQ. The CDR3 is 13 residues long. CDR3 region: CASNREGASGYTF. CDR3 sequence (DNA): TGCGCCAGCAACCGGGAGGGGGCGAGTGGCTACACCTTC.

Many counts were recorded for this clonotype. This chain joins TRBV20-1 and TRBJ2-7, with 7 bases lining up with TRBD1. The CDR3 sequence is 15 residues long. Trimming removed 0 bases from V and 0 bases from J; junction bases left unmatched: 5. Germline V gene sequence: CDR1 DFQATT, CDR2 SNEGSKA (reference sequence). The CDR3 DNA reads TGCAGTGCTAGAGATCCGGGACAGAACTCCTACGAGCAGTACTTC. Translating it yields CSARDPGQNSYEQYF.

This clonotype was counted many times. This chain uses TRBV20-1 with TRBJ1-4; TRBD1 is a possible D gene (5 bases). Trimming pared 5 bases from V and 8 bases from J, leaving 15 bases between. The CDR3 totals 13 residues. In germline, CDR1 is DFQATT, CDR2 SNEGSKA (reference sequence). CDR3: CSASSDRGEKLFF. The DNA of the CDR3 is TGCAGTGCTTCATCAGACCGGGGCGAAAAACTGTTTTTT.

This clonotype came up many times. The V gene is TRBV6-1, the J gene TRBJ2-7, with D perhaps matching TRBD1 (5 bases). CDR3 length equals 14 residues. Between the trimmed V and J ends, which lost 4 bases and 5 bases, there was a span of 15 bases. Looked up from germline, CDR1 is MNHNS and CDR2 is SASEGT. The CDR3: CASSVRLGRDEQYF. The DNA of the CDR3 is TGTGCCAGCAGTGTACGTCTGGGCAGGGACGAGCAGTACTTC.

This clonotype was observed many times. The V call is TRBV6-1, the J call TRBJ2-5; 8 nucleotides line up with TRBD1. The CDR3 sequence is 17 residues long. With 5 bases clipped from V and 2 bases from J, the junction kept 13 bases outside the gene matches. Germline values: CDR1 MNHNS, CDR2 SASEGT. The chain's CDR3 is CASSYDPRGRWQETQYF. DNA of the CDR3: TGTGCCAGCAGTTACGATCCCAGGGGGCGATGGCAAGAGACCCAGTACTTC.

As concerns this clonotype: Mismatch with germline at one junction end may stem from a read error. The gene calls are TRBV6-1 and TRBJ1-1, with no clear D. CDR3 length equals 12 residues. The germline V gene encodes CDR1 MNHNS and CDR2 SASEGT. The DNA of the CDR3 is TGTGCCAGCAGCAGGAGGAACACTGAAGCTTCCTTT. Translation: CASSRRNTEASF.

This clonotype was recorded only once. One end of the junction fails to match germline, which may point to a read error. The chain recombines TRBV5-1 with TRBJ1-3, with unresolved D. This CDR3 is built from 15 residues. Germline values: CDR1 SGHRS, CDR2 YFSETQ. The CDR3 loop is CASSLDVYSVNTIYF. In DNA form, the CDR3 reads TGTGCCAGCAGCTTGGATGTTTACTCTGTAAACACCATATATTTT. The full variable domain, rest sourced from reference TRBV5-1 and TRBJ1-3, is KAGVTQTPRYLIKTRGQQVTLSCSPISGHRSVSWYQQTPGQGLQFLFEYFSETQRNKGNFPGRFSGRQFSNSRSEMNVSTLELGDSALYLCASSLDVYSVNTIYFGEGSWLTVV.

This clonotype was recorded at least ten times. V gene TRBV29-1 combines with J gene TRBJ2-1; D is unresolved. V was clipped by 1 base and J by 5 bases, with 6 bases between them. The CDR3 is 12 amino acids. CDR1 and CDR2 (germline): SQVTM, ANQGSEA. The CDR3 reads CSVEVKNNEQFF. For the CDR3, the DNA is TGCAGCGTTGAAGTAAAAAACAATGAGCAGTTCTTC.

This clonotype occurred a few times. The chain recombines TRBV6-1 with TRBJ1-4, with a possible D match to TRBD1 (6 bases). V was shortened by 8 bases and J by 8 bases, with 21 bases between the two germline ends. Germline V gene lookup returns CDR1 MNHNS and CDR2 SASEGT. The CDR3 runs 15 residues. CDR3: CASALSGGHREKLFF. The CDR3 DNA reads TGTGCCAGCGCCCTCAGTGGGGGCCATAGAGAAAAACTGTTTTTT.

This clonotype was detected ten times or more. This chain joins TRBV3-1 and TRBJ2-1; a possible D gene is TRBD2 (5 bases). This CDR3 spans 15 amino acids. V was shortened by 1 base and J by 7 bases, with 14 bases between the two germline ends. The germline CDR1 and CDR2 sequences are LGHDT and YNNKEL (reference sequence). The CDR3 DNA follows: TGTGCCAGCAGCCAAGTTCTAGCTAATTTGAATGAGCAGTTCTTC. This codes for CASSQVLANLNEQFF.

This clonotype was seen repeatedly, ten times or more. The chain links TRBV2 to TRBJ2-1; 9 nucleotides match TRBD2. The CDR3 loop spans 16 amino acids. The V gene end was trimmed by 0 bases and the J gene end by 6 bases; junction bases not matched to a gene: 6. Germline assignment: CDR1 SNHLY and CDR2 FYNNEI. The CDR3 protein is CASSEAGGGAVNEQFF. The CDR3 coding sequence is TGTGCCAGCAGTGAAGCGGGCGGGGGGGCAGTCAATGAGCAGTTCTTC.